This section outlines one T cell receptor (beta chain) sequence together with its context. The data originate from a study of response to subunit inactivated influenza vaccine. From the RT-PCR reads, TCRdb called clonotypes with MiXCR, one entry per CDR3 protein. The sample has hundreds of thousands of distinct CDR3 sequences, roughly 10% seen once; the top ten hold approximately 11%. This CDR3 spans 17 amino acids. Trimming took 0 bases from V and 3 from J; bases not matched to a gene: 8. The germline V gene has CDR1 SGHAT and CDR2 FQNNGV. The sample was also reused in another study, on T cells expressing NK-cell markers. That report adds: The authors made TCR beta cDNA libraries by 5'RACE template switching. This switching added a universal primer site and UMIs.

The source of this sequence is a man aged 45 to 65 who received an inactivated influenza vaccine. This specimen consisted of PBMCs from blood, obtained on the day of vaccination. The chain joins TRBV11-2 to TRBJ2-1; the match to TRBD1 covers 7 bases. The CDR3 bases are TGTGCCAGCAGCTTAGATAGGGGGCGGGTCCACTACAATGAGCAGTTCTTC. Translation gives CASSLDRGRVHYNEQFF.